Shown below are 10 T cell receptor beta chains from a single sample sequenced in a study of CD8 T cells in Susac syndrome. An input of roughly 0.5 to 1 ug of RNA was subjected to reverse transcription using random hexamers. One entry per CDR3 protein, called by TCRdb with MiXCR from the immunoSEQ multiplex PCR reads. The data show 50,000 to 55,000 distinct CDR3 sequences, more than 85% seen once. The sequenced material came from CD8+ T cells from PBMCs. Receptors were obtained from a human donor with Susac syndrome.

V usage is TRBV20-1 and J usage is TRBJ2-1; D is undetermined. CDR1 is DFQATT, CDR2 SNEGSKA, per germline (reference sequence). The V and J ends lost 0 bases and 4 bases respectively, with 10 bases between them. CDR3 length: 14 residues. CDR3 in amino acids: CSARDYINYNEQFF. The CDR3 nucleotides are TGCAGTGCTAGAGATTATATCAATTACAATGAGCAGTTCTTC.

The CDR3 reads CASSLFSGKEQYF. The CDR3 nucleotides read TGCGCCAGCAGCTTGTTTTCTGGGAAGGAGCAGTACTTC. The rearrangement joins TRBV5-1 to TRBJ2-7; D call uncertain. Per germline, CDR1 SGHRS and CDR2 YFSETQ. Deletions cut 1 base from V and 7 bases from J, with 12 bases between. The CDR3 is made up of 13 amino acids.

The chain is built from TRBV6-1 and TRBJ2-6; TRBD1 aligns across 9 bases. The germline V gene encodes CDR1 MNHNS and CDR2 SASEGT. The V gene end was trimmed by 5 bases and the J gene end by 3 bases; junction bases not matched to a gene: 8. This CDR3 is built from 17 residues. The CDR3 region is CASSTTTGGGGANVLTF. DNA of the CDR3: TGTGCCAGCAGTACGACCACAGGGGGCGGTGGGGCCAACGTCCTGACTTTC.

The DNA for the CDR3 is TGTGCCAGCATCCCTCGGGGGACGGGAGAGACCCAGTACTTC. Protein product: CASIPRGTGETQYF. The chain recombines TRBV6-4 with TRBJ2-5, with D perhaps TRBD2 (6 bases). Germline lookup yields CDR1 MRHNA and CDR2 SNTAGT. The germline V and J ends were trimmed by 7 bases and 4 bases, with 16 bases remaining between them. The CDR3 runs 14 residues.

The chain employs TRBV28 and TRBJ1-5; TRBD1 is a possible D gene (5 bases). The CDR3 loop spans 15 amino acids. V shed 2 bases and J shed 6 bases, with 14 bases lying between them. The germline CDR1 and CDR2 sequences are MDHEN and SYDVKM. The CDR3 DNA reads TGTGCCAGCAGTTTAACCGGCAGGGTTCGTCAGCCCCAGCATTTT. It yields the protein CASSLTGRVRQPQHF.

The chain employs TRBV29-1 and TRBJ2-1; D call uncertain. V lost 0 bases to trimming and J lost 0 bases, with 12 bases between them. The CDR3 sequence is 16 residues long. Germline loops: CDR1 SQVTM, CDR2 ANQGSEA. The CDR3 reads CSVEDEEWRSYNEQFF. The CDR3 DNA reads TGCAGCGTTGAAGACGAGGAGTGGCGCTCCTACAATGAGCAGTTCTTC.

This chain connects TRBV30 to TRBJ1-2, with a possible D match to TRBD1 (5 bases). This CDR3 comprises 13 residues. The V end lost 3 bases, the J end lost 4 bases, and 12 bases lay between the germline ends. Germline CDR1 is GTSNPN and CDR2 is SVGIG (reference sequence). The CDR3 coding sequence is TGTGCCTGGAGGACGGACAACCCCTATGGCTACACCTTC. Its protein product is CAWRTDNPYGYTF. The full variable domain, with the rest looked up from reference TRBV30 and TRBJ1-2, is SQTIHQWPATLVQPVGSPLSLECTVEGTSNPNLYWYRQAAGRGLQLLFYSVGIGQISSEVPQNLSASRPQDRQFILSSKKLLLSDSGFYLCAWRTDNPYGYTFGSGTRLTVV.

This chain joins TRBV5-6 and TRBJ2-7; weak D call: TRBD1 (6 bases). Trimming stripped 5 bases from V and 0 bases from J, with 15 bases between. This CDR3 comprises 15 residues. The germline V gene encodes CDR1 SGHDT and CDR2 YYEEEE. The CDR3 DNA sequence: TGTGCCAGCAGAGGGCAGGGGTGGGCCTCCTACGAGCAGTACTTC. The encoded protein is CASRGQGWASYEQYF.

The V and J genes are TRBV5-1 and TRBJ2-7; tentatively, D is TRBD2 (5 bases). Germline CDR1 SGHRS, CDR2 YFSETQ. This CDR3 region has 14 residues. Trimming took off 0 bases at V and 1 base at J, with 8 bases between the two ends. The chain's CDR3 is CASSLAEGSYEQYF. The CDR3 bases are TGCGCCAGCAGCTTGGCAGAGGGATCCTACGAGCAGTACTTC.

This chain joins TRBV28 and TRBJ1-1, with a possible D match to TRBD1 (5 bases). The germline V and J ends were trimmed by 2 bases and 4 bases, with 14 bases remaining between them. The CDR3 runs to 15 residues. The germline CDR1 and CDR2 sequences are MDHEN and SYDVKM. For the CDR3, the DNA is TGTGCCAGCAGTTTACTGGGGCAGGAGAGCACTGAAGCTTTCTTT. Its protein is CASSLLGQESTEAFF.